What follows are 20 T cell receptor beta chains derived from one specimen sequenced in a study of control samples from healthy donors and cancer patients. Profiled with immunoSEQ multiplex PCR; TCRdb holds only in-frame clones, not every one. The data show about 120,000 clones, 92% seen once. The sequenced material came from blood. The receptor source for this set is a woman aged 45-60 years in good health.

The chain carries TRBV7-2 and TRBJ2-1; TRBD2 agrees at 8 bases. J gave up 7 bases and V 5 bases, and 22 bases lay outside the gene matches. Per germline, CDR1 SGHTA and CDR2 FQGNSA. The CDR3 sequence is 19 residues long. The CDR3 protein is CASSPRGVAGGRLGNEQFF. The CDR3 nucleotides read TGTGCCAGCAGCCCAAGGGGCGTGGCGGGAGGACGGTTGGGGAATGAGCAGTTCTTC.

The chain uses TRBV6-6 and TRBJ1-5; tentative D call: TRBD1 (6 bases). This CDR3 comprises 16 residues. Germline V CDR1 and CDR2: MNHNY, SVGAGI (reference sequence). Trimming removed 7 bases at V and 0 bases at J, with 16 bases between. The CDR3 spells CASTPWGQFSNQPQHF. The CDR3 nucleotides read TGTGCCAGCACCCCTTGGGGGCAGTTTAGCAATCAGCCCCAGCATTTT.

This sequence joins TRBV28 and TRBJ1-3, with D unclear. The V and J ends lost 3 bases and 2 bases respectively, with 11 bases between them. Per the germline V gene, CDR1 is MDHEN and CDR2 is SYDVKM. The CDR3 contains 15 residues. In nucleotides, the CDR3 is TGTGCCAGCAGTTTGGTCAGAGGCGCTGGAAACACCATATATTTT. This translates into CASSLVRGAGNTIYF.

The gene calls are TRBV6-1 and TRBJ2-1; D unresolved. The CDR3 spans 13 residues. Trimming shortened V by 2 bases and J by 6 bases, and 8 bases separated the two germline ends. From germline, CDR1 is MNHNS and CDR2 SASEGT. CDR3 residues: CASSEPPRNEQFF. DNA for the CDR3: TGTGCCAGCAGTGAACCCCCCCGCAATGAGCAGTTCTTC.

V usage is TRBV3-1 (or the pseudogene TRBV3-2) and J usage is TRBJ1-3; tentatively, D is TRBD1 (5 bases). Deletions cut 0 bases from V and 2 bases from J, with 14 bases between. This CDR3 has 17 amino acids. Germline V gene sequence: CDR1 LGHDT, CDR2 YNNKEL (reference sequence). This CDR3 reads CASSQEGVLGTGNTIYF. In DNA, the CDR3 is TGTGCCAGCAGCCAAGAGGGGGTGTTAGGGACTGGAAACACCATATATTTT.

The chain employs TRBV27 and TRBJ1-6, with D perhaps matching TRBD1 (5 bases). CDR3 size: 13 residues. V was pared by 3 bases and J by 13 bases, with 13 bases between. The germline CDR1 and CDR2 sequences are MNHEY and SMNVEV (reference sequence). Here the CDR3 reads CASSLGPKSPLHF. The DNA for the CDR3 is TGTGCCAGCAGTTTGGGACCCAAGTCCCCCCTCCACTTT.

Remarks on this clone: Other DNA sequences in this specimen translate into the identical CDR3. This chain joins TRBV18 and TRBJ2-1, with 7 bases aligning to TRBD1. Germline CDR1 is KGHSH and CDR2 is LQKENI. The trim removed 0 bases at V and 2 bases at J, leaving 1 base unmatched. This CDR3 comprises 15 residues. The CDR3 loop reads CASSPPGTAYNEQFF. In DNA form, the CDR3 reads TGTGCCAGCTCACCACCAGGGACAGCCTACAATGAGCAGTTCTTC.

This CDR3 is CATSSGSHPTGELFF. The CDR3 DNA sequence: TGTGCCACCAGCAGCGGAAGTCACCCCACCGGGGAGCTGTTTTTT. The V and J genes are TRBV15 and TRBJ2-2; D is ambiguous. Germline V CDR1 and CDR2: LNHNV, YYDKDF (reference sequence). CDR3 length: 15 amino acids. Deletions cut 3 bases from V and 4 bases from J, with 12 bases between.

About this clone itself: At the DNA level, this CDR3 is encoded by other sequences in the same sample as well. The gene calls are TRBV28 and TRBJ1-1; D not resolved. This CDR3 contains 13 residues. V shed 2 bases and J shed 1 base, with 5 bases lying between them. Germline values: CDR1 MDHEN, CDR2 SYDVKM. CDR3 sequence (DNA): TGTGCCAGCAGTTTAACAGCGAACACTGAAGCTTTCTTT. Translation gives CASSLTANTEAFF.

This chain uses TRBV4-1 with TRBJ1-2; D is perhaps TRBD1 (5 bases). The V end lost 4 bases, the J end lost 2 bases, and 20 bases lay between the germline ends. The CDR3 is 17 residues long. CDR1 and CDR2 (germline): MGHRA, YSYEKL. The CDR3 DNA reads TGCGCCAGCAGCCCCATTCTCGGGGGACTATTAAACTATGGCTACACCTTC. Its translation is CASSPILGGLLNYGYTF.

The V and J genes are TRBV6-5 and TRBJ2-7; 8 positions agree with TRBD2. The CDR3 consists of 14 residues. Trimming at V came to 10 bases and at J to 2 bases, leaving 10 bases not matched to a gene. Germline lookup yields CDR1 MNHEY and CDR2 SVGAGI. CDR3 DNA: TGTGCCACGGCCCGGGTTAGCGGGGCCTACGAGCAGTACTTC. It encodes CATARVSGAYEQYF.

The DNA of the CDR3 is TGTGCCAGTAGTAAGCGGGCCACAGATACGCAGTATTTT. It specifies CASSKRATDTQYF. The V and J genes are TRBV19 and TRBJ2-3; TRBD2 is a possible D gene (6 bases). Per the germline V gene, CDR1 is LNHDA and CDR2 is SQIVND (reference sequence). Deletions cut 4 bases from V and 2 bases from J, with 7 bases between. The CDR3 has 13 residues.

The genes are TRBV5-6 and TRBJ2-7; D uncertain. The V end was cut by 0 bases, the J end by 0 bases, with 4 bases between. The CDR3 consists of 13 residues. Looked up from germline, CDR1 is SGHDT and CDR2 is YYEEEE. CDR3 sequence: CASSLGSSYEQYF. CDR3 bases: TGTGCCAGCAGCTTGGGGAGCTCCTACGAGCAGTACTTC. The variable domain in full, with the rest retrieved from reference TRBV5-6 and TRBJ2-7, is DAGVTQSPTHLIKTRGQQVTLRCSPKSGHDTVSWYQQALGQGPQFIFQYYEEEERQRGNFPDRFSGHQFPNYSSELNVNALLLGDSALYLCASSLGSSYEQYFGPGTRLTVT.

This clone was counted only a few times. The chain is built from TRBV10-1 and TRBJ2-5, with TRBD2 identical over 10 bases. V gave up 3 bases and J gave up 0 bases; unmatched junction bases: 1. Germline V gene sequence: CDR1 WNHNN, CDR2 SYGVQD (reference sequence). The CDR3 covers 15 residues. The CDR3 is CASSELAGNQETQYF. The CDR3 nucleotides are TGCGCCAGCAGTGAACTAGCGGGGAACCAAGAGACCCAGTACTTC.

V gene TRBV5-1 combines with J gene TRBJ2-2, with TRBD1 matching over 9 bases. V shed 4 bases and J 6 bases; nucleotides not matched to a gene: 4. CDR3 size: 14 residues. Germline V gene data show CDR1 as SGHRS and CDR2 as YFSETQ. CDR3 protein: CASSDTGGPGELFF. The CDR3 bases are TGCGCCAGCAGCGATACAGGGGGCCCCGGGGAGCTGTTTTTT. Using reference TRBV5-1 and TRBJ2-2 for the parts outside the CDR3, the full variable domain is KAGVTQTPRYLIKTRGQQVTLSCSPISGHRSVSWYQQTPGQGLQFLFEYFSETQRNKGNFPGRFSGRQFSNSRSEMNVSTLELGDSALYLCASSDTGGPGELFFGEGSRLTVL.

This rearrangement joins TRBV6-1 to TRBJ2-7, with TRBD2 matching 12 bases. The junction had 5 bases not matched to a gene; V was cut back by 2 bases and J by 6 bases. CDR3 size: 15 residues. Germline V gene lookup returns CDR1 MNHNS and CDR2 SASEGT. The CDR3 DNA is TGTGCCAGCAGTGAAAAGACTAGCGGGAGTGGCGAGCAGTACTTC. It translates to CASSEKTSGSGEQYF.

The V and J genes are TRBV28 and TRBJ1-5; no clear D gene. CDR1 is MDHEN and CDR2 is SYDVKM in the germline V gene. The germline V and J ends were trimmed by 4 bases and 7 bases, with 5 bases remaining between them. There are 11 residues in the CDR3. In DNA form, the CDR3 reads TGTGCCAGCAGTTCGGGACAGCCCCAGCATTTT. This translates into CASSSGQPQHF.

This clone was found a few times. This chain links TRBV6-6 with TRBJ2-7; D not certain. Germline loops: CDR1 MNHNY, CDR2 SVGAGI (reference sequence). CDR3 length equals 12 residues. V lost 4 bases, J lost 6 bases, and 10 bases lay in between. The CDR3 DNA is TGTGCCAGCAGTTGGTCCCCCTCCGAGCAGTACTTC. Encoded protein: CASSWSPSEQYF.

J is TRBJ2-6 and V is TRBV5-1; TRBD1 aligns across 8 bases. The CDR3 spans 15 residues. CDR1 is SGHRS, CDR2 YFSETQ, per germline. V shed 7 bases and J 2 bases; nucleotides not matched to a gene: 5. This chain's CDR3 is CASADRVTGANVLTF. The CDR3 nucleotides read TGCGCCAGCGCGGACAGGGTTACTGGGGCCAACGTCCTGACTTTC.

As regards this clone: One end of the junction is discordant with germline, which a read error may explain. The chain employs TRBV2 and TRBJ1-6; D call uncertain. In germline, CDR1 is SNHLY, CDR2 FYNNEI. The CDR3 is 14 residues long. The CDR3 sequence is CASREGPVDSPLHF. CDR3 DNA: TGTGCCAGCAGGGAAGGACCCGTGGATTCACCCCTCCACTTT.